This TCR beta chain was recovered during a study of blood T cells in healthy people across ages. Study background: Template switching recovered approximately one barcoded beta molecule for every two T cells. Study-wide results and caveats: Compared with aged donors, long-lived donors showed fewer expanded clones, suggesting selection. In these data, TCR beta diversity tracked strongly with naive T cell percentage.

The CDR3 has 14 amino acids. Germline CDR1 LGHDT, CDR2 YNNKEL (reference sequence). Trimming stripped 4 bases from V and 0 bases from J, with 9 bases between. A note on this clonotype: The antigen remains unidentified.

Primers used in a second PCR of roughly 6 to 11 cycles were a sample-barcoded 5' primer and a J-beta primer mix. TCRdb called the 5' RACE reads again in MiXCR, with one record for every CDR3 protein. The sample has 700,000 to 950,000 distinct CDR3 sequences, roughly two fifths seen once. In terms of origin and age, donors were healthy Caucasian individuals from Russia aged about 6 to 90. This clonotype originated in a woman aged 55-70 years in good health. The sequencing sample was made of blood. The chain is built from TRBV3-1 and TRBJ1-1; no reliable D call. The CDR3 here is CASSPFKMNTEAFF. For the CDR3, the DNA is TGTGCCAGCAGCCCTTTTAAAATGAACACTGAAGCTTTCTTT.